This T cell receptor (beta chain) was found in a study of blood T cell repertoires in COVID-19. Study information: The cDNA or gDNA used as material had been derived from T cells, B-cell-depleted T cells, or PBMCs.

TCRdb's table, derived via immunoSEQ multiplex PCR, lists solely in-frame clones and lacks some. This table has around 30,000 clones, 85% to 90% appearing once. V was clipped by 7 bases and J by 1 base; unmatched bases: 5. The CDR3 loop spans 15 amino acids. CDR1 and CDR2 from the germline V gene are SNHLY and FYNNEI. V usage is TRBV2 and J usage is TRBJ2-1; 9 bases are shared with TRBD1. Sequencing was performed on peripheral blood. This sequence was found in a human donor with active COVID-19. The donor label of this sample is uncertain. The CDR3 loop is CASKSQGASYNEQFF. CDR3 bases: TGTGCCAGCAAATCACAGGGGGCTTCCTACAATGAGCAGTTCTTC.